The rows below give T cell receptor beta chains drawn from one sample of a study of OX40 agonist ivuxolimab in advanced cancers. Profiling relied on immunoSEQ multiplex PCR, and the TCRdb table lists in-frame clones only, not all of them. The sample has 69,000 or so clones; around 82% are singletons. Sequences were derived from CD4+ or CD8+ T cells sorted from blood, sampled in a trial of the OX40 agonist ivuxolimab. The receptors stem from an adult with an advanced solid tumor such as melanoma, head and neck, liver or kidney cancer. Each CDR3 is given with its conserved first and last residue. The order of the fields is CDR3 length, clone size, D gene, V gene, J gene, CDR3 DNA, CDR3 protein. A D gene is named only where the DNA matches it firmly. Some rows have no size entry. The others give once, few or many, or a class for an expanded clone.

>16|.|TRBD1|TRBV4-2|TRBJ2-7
TGTGCCAGCAGCCAAGTCTGGGGAACAGGGGTGAGGGAGCAGTACTTC
CASSQVWGTGVREQYF
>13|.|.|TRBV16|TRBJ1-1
TGTGCCAGCAGCCAATTTTATGGGGCTGAAGCTTTCTTT
CASSQFYGAEAFF
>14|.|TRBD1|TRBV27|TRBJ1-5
TGTGCCAGCAGTCCAGACAGGGAAAATCAGCCCCAGCATTTT
CASSPDRENQPQHF
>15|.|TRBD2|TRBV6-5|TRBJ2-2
TGTGCCAGCAGTATGACTAGCGGGAGGGCCGGGGAGCTGTTTTTT
CASSMTSGRAGELFF
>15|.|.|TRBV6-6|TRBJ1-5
TGTGCCAGCAGAAAGACAGATTATAGCAATCAGCCCCAGCATTTT
CASRKTDYSNQPQHF
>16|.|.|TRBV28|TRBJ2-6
TGTGCCAGCAGCCCATTCGCAAACTCTGGGGCCAACGTCCTGACTTTC
CASSPFANSGANVLTF
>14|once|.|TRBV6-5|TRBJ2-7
TGTGCCAGCAGTTACTCGTCACAGGAACACGAGCAGTACTTC
CASSYSSQEHEQYF
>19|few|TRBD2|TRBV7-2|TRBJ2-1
TGTGCCAGCAGCTTAGGACAAAAACTAGCGGGAGGTTCCTACAATGAGCAGTTCTTC
CASSLGQKLAGGSYNEQFF
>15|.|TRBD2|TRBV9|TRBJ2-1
TGTGCCAGCAGCGTAGCGGGCGGGGGGGCCGCTGAGCAGTTCTTC
CASSVAGGGAAEQFF
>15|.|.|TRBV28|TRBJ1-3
TGTGCCAGCAGTACACCGGAGGGCGCTGGAAACACCATATATTTT
CASSTPEGAGNTIYF
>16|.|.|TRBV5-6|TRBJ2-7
TGTGCCAGCAGCTTGGGGTTTGAATGGGGTGTCTACGAGCAGTACTTC
CASSLGFEWGVYEQYF
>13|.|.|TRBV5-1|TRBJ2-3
TGCGCCAGCAGCTCGGCTATAGGTTCTACGCAGTATTTT
CASSSAIGSTQYF
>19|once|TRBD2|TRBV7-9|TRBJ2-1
TGTGCCAGCAGCTTAGGGCTAGCGGGGGGTCTGTTTACCTACAATGAGCAGTTCTTC
CASSLGLAGGLFTYNEQFF
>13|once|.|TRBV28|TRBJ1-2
TGTGCCAGCAGCGGGGGCCCCAACTATGGCTACACCTTC
CASSGGPNYGYTF
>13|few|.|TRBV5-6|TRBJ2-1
TGTGCCAGCAGCTTGGCGCTAGCTAATGAGCAGTTCTTC
CASSLALANEQFF
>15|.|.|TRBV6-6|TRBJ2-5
TGTGCCAGCAGTTACGCCGGACGGGCCGTGGAGACCCAGTACTTC
CASSYAGRAVETQYF
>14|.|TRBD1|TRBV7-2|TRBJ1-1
TGTGCCAGCAGCAGGGGACAGTCGAACACTGAAGCTTTCTTT
CASSRGQSNTEAFF
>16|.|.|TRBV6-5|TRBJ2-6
TGTGCCAGCAGTTACTCGTGGGGGGCTGGGGCCAACGTCCTGACTTTC
CASSYSWGAGANVLTF
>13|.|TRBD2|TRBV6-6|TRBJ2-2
TGTGCCAGCATCGATAGCGGGAGCAGGGAGCTGTTTTTT
CASIDSGSRELFF
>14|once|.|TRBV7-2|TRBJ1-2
TGTGCCAGCAGCCCTGGCGGACAGCCCTATGGCTACACCTTC
CASSPGGQPYGYTF
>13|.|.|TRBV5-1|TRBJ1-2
TGCGCCAGCAGCTTTGCAGGGGTCTATGGCTACACCTTC
CASSFAGVYGYTF
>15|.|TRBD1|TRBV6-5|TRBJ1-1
TGTGCCAGCAGCACCAGGACAGGGGGGATCCGTGAAGCTTTCTTT
CASSTRTGGIREAFF
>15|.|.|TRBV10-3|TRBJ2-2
TGTGCCATCAGTCCCCTGGCAGCGAACACCGGGGAGCTGTTTTTT
CAISPLAANTGELFF
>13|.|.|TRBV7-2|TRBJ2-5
TGTGCCAGCAGCTTGCAGATCCAAGAGACCCAGTACTTC
CASSLQIQETQYF
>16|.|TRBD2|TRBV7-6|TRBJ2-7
TGTGCCAGCAGCCCCAAACTAGCGGAGGACTCCTACGAGCAGTACTTC
CASSPKLAEDSYEQYF
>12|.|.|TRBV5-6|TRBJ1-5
TGTGCCAGCAGCTTGGAGGTACAGCCCCAGCATTTT
CASSLEVQPQHF
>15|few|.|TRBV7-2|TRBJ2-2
TGTGCCAGCAGCCTACAACAGGCGAACACCGGGGAGCTGTTTTTT
CASSLQQANTGELFF
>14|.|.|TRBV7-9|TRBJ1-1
TGTGCCAGCAGATCCGTAGGCGAGGGAAGGCGAGCTTTCTTT
CASRSVGEGRRAFF
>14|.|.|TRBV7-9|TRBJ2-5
TGTGCCAGCAGCCCTTCCGGAGGTGGAGAGACCCAGTACTTC
CASSPSGGGETQYF
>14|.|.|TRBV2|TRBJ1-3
TGTGCCAGCAAAACTGATCGCTCTGGAAACACCATATATTTT
CASKTDRSGNTIYF
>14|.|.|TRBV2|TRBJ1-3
TGTGCCAGCAGTGAAGTCTCCTCTGGAAACACCATATATTTT
CASSEVSSGNTIYF
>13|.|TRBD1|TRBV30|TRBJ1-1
TGTGCCTGGAGTGTTGACAGGGGCACTGAAGCTTTCTTT
CAWSVDRGTEAFF
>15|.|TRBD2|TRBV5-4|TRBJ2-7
TGTGCCAGCAGCTCGGGGAGCGGGACCCCCTACGAGCAGTACTTC
CASSSGSGTPYEQYF
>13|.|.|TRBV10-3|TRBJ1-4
TGTGCCATCAGAATGGAAACAACCGAAAAACTGTTTTTT
CAIRMETTEKLFF
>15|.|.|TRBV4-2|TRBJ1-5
TGTGCCAGCAGCCAAGATCCCCAACGCAATCAGCCCCAGCATTTT
CASSQDPQRNQPQHF
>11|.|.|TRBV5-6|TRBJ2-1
TGTGCCAGCAGCATCTACAATGAGCAGTTCTTC
CASSIYNEQFF
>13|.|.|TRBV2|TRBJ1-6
TGTGCCAGCGCCCGGGACGGTGGGTCACCCCTCCACTTT
CASARDGGSPLHF
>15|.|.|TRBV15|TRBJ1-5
TGTGCCACCAGCAGAGGTGGGCGGGATCTGCAGCCCCAGCATTTT
CATSRGGRDLQPQHF
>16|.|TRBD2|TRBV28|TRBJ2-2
TGTGCCAGCAGTCGACGGAGTAGCGGGAGGGCCGGGGAGCTGTTTTTT
CASSRRSSGRAGELFF
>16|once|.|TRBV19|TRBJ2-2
TGTGCCAGTAGTATGGGGGGGACAACGAACACCGGGGAGCTGTTTTTT
CASSMGGTTNTGELFF
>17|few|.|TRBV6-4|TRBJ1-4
TGTGCCAGCCCCTTGCCGGCAGCTACTGCAACTAATGAAAAACTGTTTTTT
CASPLPAATATNEKLFF
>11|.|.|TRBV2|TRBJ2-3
TGTGCCAGCAGTGTGGGGGATACGCAGTATTTT
CASSVGDTQYF
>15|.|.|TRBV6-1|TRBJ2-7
TGTGCCAGCAGTGTTCGTCAGCATAGCTCCTACGAGCAGTACTTC
CASSVRQHSSYEQYF
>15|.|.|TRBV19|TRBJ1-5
TGTGCCAGTACCCGTGGGGAGGGTGGCTATCAGCCCCAGCATTTT
CASTRGEGGYQPQHF
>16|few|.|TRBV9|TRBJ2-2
TGTGCCAGCAGCGTGCTACCAGGGGCGAACACCGGGGAGCTGTTTTTT
CASSVLPGANTGELFF
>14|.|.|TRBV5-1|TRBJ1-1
TGCGCCAGCAGTAGTTTGGGACAAGGGACGTGGGCTTTCTTT
CASSSLGQGTWAFF
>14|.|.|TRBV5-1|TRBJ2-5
TGCGCCAGCAGGATAGATACAGCCCAAGAGACCCAGTACTTC
CASRIDTAQETQYF
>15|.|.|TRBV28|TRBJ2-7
TGTGCCAGCAGTTTATACGCAGGGACGGCCTACGAGCAGTACTTC
CASSLYAGTAYEQYF